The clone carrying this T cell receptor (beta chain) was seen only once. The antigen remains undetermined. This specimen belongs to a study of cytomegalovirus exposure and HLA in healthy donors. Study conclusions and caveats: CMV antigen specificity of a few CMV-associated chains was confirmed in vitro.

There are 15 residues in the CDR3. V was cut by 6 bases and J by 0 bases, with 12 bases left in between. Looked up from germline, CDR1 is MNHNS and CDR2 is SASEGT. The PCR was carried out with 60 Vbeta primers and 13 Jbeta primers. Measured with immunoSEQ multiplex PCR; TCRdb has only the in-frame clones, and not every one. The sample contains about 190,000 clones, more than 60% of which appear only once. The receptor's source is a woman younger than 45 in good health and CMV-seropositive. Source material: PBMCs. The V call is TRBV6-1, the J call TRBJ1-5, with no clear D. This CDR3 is CASSFGVSSNQPQHF. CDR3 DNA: TGTGCCAGCAGCTTTGGAGTGTCTAGCAATCAGCCCCAGCATTTT.